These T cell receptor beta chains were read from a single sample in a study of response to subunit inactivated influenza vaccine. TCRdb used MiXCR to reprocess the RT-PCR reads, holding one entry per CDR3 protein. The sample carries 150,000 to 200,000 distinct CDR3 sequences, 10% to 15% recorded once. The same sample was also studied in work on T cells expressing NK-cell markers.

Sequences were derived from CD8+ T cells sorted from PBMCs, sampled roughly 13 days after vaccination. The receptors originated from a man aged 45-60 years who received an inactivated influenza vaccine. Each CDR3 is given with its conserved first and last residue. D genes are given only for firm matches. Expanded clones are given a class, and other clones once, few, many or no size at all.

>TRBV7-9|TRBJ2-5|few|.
TGTGCCAGCAGCTTAGGCTACAGGGATGAGACCCAGTACTTC
CASSLGYRDETQYF
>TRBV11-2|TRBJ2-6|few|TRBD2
TGTGCCAGCAGCTTCCCTCTAGCGGGGGGCTCTGGGGCCAACGTCCTGACTTTC
CASSFPLAGGSGANVLTF
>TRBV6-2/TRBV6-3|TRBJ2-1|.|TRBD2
TGTGCCAGCAGTTACCATGGCGGGGGGGCCAAGGAGCAGTGCTTC
CASSYHGGGAKEQCF
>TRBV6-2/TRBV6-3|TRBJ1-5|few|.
TGTGCCAGCAGTTACACTGTTAGCAATCAGCCCCAGCATTTT
CASSYTVSNQPQHF
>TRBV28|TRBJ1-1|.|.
TGTGCCAGCAGTCCCGTGTATCAGGGCACTGAAGCTTTCTTT
CASSPVYQGTEAFF
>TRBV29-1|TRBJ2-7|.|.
TGCAGCGTTTTAGCGGAAAGCTCCTACGAGCAGTACTTC
CSVLAESSYEQYF
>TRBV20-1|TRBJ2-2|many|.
TGCAGTGCTAGAGATCTCTATTTCTCCGGGGAGCTGTTTTTT
CSARDLYFSGELFF
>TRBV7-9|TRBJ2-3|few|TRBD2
TGTGCCAGCAGCTGGACGAGCGGGGGGAGCACAGATACGCAGTATTTT
CASSWTSGGSTDTQYF
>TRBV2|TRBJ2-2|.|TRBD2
TGTGCCAGCACCAGGGGACTAGCGGCAATGAACACCGGGGAGCTGTTTTTT
CASTRGLAAMNTGELFF
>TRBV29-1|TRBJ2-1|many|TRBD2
TGCAGCGTACCTACGGGAGGCCCCTACAATGAGCAGTTCTTC
CSVPTGGPYNEQFF
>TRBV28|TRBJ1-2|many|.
TGTGCCAGCAGTTTCTCAATTTACACTATCGATGGCTACACCTTC
CASSFSIYTIDGYTF
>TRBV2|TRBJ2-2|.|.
TGTGCCAGCAGTGAACGGGGGGAGCTGTTTTTT
CASSERGELFF
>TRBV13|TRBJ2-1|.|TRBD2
TGTGCCAGCAGCTTAGGCCTGTTAGCGGGAGTCAATGAGCAGTTCTTC
CASSLGLLAGVNEQFF
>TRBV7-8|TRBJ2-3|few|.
TGTGCCAGCTCAAGCCTAGCGTATACAGATACGCAGTATTTT
CASSSLAYTDTQYF
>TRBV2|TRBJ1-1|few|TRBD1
TGTGCCAGCAGACAGGGGATGAACACTGAAGCTTTCTTT
CASRQGMNTEAFF
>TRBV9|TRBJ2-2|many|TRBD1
TGTGCCAGCAGCGGCGCGGACAGGGGTCTCGGGGAGCTGTTTTTT
CASSGADRGLGELFF
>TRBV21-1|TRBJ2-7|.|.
TGTGCCAGCAGCAAAGGTCGAGGCGGAACCTACGAGCAGTACTTC
CASSKGRGGTYEQYF
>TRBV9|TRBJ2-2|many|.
TGTGCCAGCAGCTCGGGCACCGGGGAGCTGTTTTTT
CASSSGTGELFF
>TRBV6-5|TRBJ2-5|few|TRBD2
TGTGCCAGCAGTTACTCAGGGGCTAGCGGGAGGGAAGGAGAGACCCAGTACTTC
CASSYSGASGREGETQYF
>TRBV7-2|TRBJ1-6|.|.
TGTGCCAGCAGCTTATTAGTCAGGGCAGATAATTCACCCCTCCACTTT
CASSLLVRADNSPLHF
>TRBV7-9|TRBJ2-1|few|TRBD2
TGTGCCAGCAGTTATACCGGGACTAGCTTGTATGGTGAGCAGTTCTTC
CASSYTGTSLYGEQFF
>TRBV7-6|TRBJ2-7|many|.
TGTGCCAGCAGCTTAGAAGTGGCGAGCTCCTACGAGCAGTACTTC
CASSLEVASSYEQYF
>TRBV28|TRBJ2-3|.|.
TGTGCCAGCAGTTTGTCGGAGCGGCTACGCACAGATACGCAGTATTTT
CASSLSERLRTDTQYF
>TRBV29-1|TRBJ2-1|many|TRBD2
TGCAGCGTCGAGGGAGGGACTAGCGGGAGTTGGAATGAGCAGTTCTTC
CSVEGGTSGSWNEQFF
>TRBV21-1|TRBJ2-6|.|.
TGTGCCAGCAGCAAAGCGAATCGGGACAGACTCTCTGGGGCCAACGTCCTGACTTTC
CASSKANRDRLSGANVLTF
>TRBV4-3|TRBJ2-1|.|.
TGCGCCAGCAGCCACGCGGGCGGAGAGCAGTTCTTC
CASSHAGGEQFF
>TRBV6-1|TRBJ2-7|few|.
TGTGCCAGCAGTACCCCCTTTGGGGGAAAGGGTGACGAGCAGTACTTC
CASSTPFGGKGDEQYF
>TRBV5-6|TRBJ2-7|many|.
TGTGCCAGCAGCTCCGGGACCCAGAACGAGCAGTACTTC
CASSSGTQNEQYF
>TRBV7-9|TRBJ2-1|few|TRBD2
TGTGCCGGGGGGGAACTAGCGAGGACCTACAATGAGCAGTTCTTC
CAGGELARTYNEQFF
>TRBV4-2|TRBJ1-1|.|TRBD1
TGTGCCAGCCGGACAGGGGGCAAGGACACTGAAGCTTTCTTT
CASRTGGKDTEAFF
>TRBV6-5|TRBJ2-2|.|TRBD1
TGTGCCAGCAGTTACTTGGACAGGGTAGAAGACGGGGAGCTGTTTTTT
CASSYLDRVEDGELFF
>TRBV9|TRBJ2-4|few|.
TGTGCCAGCAGCGAGAGCGGGTTGGCCAAAAACATTCAGTACTTC
CASSESGLAKNIQYF
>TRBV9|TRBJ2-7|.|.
TGTGCCAGCAGTGCCCGGGACGGATTCTACGAGCAGTACTTC
CASSARDGFYEQYF
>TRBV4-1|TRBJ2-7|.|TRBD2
TGCGCCAGCAGCTATTCCGGGACTAGCGGGCACTACGAGCAGTACTTC
CASSYSGTSGHYEQYF
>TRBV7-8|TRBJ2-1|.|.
TGTGCCAGCAGCTTAGGACAGGTCGATGAGCAGTTCTTC
CASSLGQVDEQFF
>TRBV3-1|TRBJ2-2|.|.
TGTGCCAGCAGCCAAATGGGACTCCTGAACACCGGGGAGCTGTTTTTT
CASSQMGLLNTGELFF
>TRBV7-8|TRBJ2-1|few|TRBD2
TGTGCCAGCAGACCAGCGGGAGGGCCTAACAATGAGCAGTTCTTC
CASRPAGGPNNEQFF
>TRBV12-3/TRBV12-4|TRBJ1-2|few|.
TGTGCCAGCCGGGGGGAGACTGGCTACACCTTC
CASRGETGYTF
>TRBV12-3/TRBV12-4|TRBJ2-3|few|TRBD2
TGTGCCAGCAGTCCGGGACTAGCGGCTAGCACAGATACGCAGTATTTT
CASSPGLAASTDTQYF
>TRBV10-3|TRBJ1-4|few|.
TGTGCCATCAGTGATATTACCAGCCCCGGCGGGGAAAAACTGTTTTTT
CAISDITSPGGEKLFF
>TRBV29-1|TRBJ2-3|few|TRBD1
TGCAGCGTGGTGGACAGGGATGTCCACACAGATACGCAGTATTTT
CSVVDRDVHTDTQYF
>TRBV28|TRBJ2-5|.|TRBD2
TGTGCCAGCAGTCCGCTTAGCGGGGCGTACCAAGAGACCCAGTACTTC
CASSPLSGAYQETQYF
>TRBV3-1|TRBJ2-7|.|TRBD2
TGTGCCAGCAGCCAAGGACTAGCGGGGGGAGAGCACTTC
CASSQGLAGGEHF
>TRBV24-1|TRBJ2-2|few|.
TGTGCCACCAGTGGAAAAGGGACCGGGGAGCTGTTTTTT
CATSGKGTGELFF
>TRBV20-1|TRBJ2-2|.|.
TGCAGTGCTAGGCTACAGGGATGGTACACCGGGGAGCTGTTTTTT
CSARLQGWYTGELFF